This TCR beta chain was found in a study of spatial heterogeneity in lung cancer. Time point specified: sample taken at primary tumor resection. MiXCR, applied by TCRdb to the 5' RACE reads, yields one record per CDR3 protein. This table holds roughly 2,700 distinct CDR3 sequences, about 8.9% found once. By sample share, this clonotype is medium-sized. CDR1 MDHEN and CDR2 SYDVKM come from the germline V gene. V was clipped by 2 bases and J by 7 bases; unmatched bases: 15. This CDR3 has 17 amino acids. Sequenced here: normal lung tissue next to the tumor, sampled at surgery. The TCR was taken from a female donor with early-stage non-small cell lung cancer. The V and J genes are TRBV28 and TRBJ1-2, with 8 bases that match TRBD1. The CDR3 DNA is TGTGCCAGCAGTTTACGCCCAGGGGGCGTTGTAGATTCTGGCTACACCTTC. Residues: CASSLRPGGVVDSGYTF.